The 10 T cell receptor beta chains given below trace back to one sample, sequenced in a study of OX40 agonist ivuxolimab in advanced cancers. Only in-frame clones appear in the TCRdb table, and some are missing; sequencing was by immunoSEQ multiplex PCR. The table includes tens of thousands of clones, roughly four fifths detected once. The sequences come from CD4+ or CD8+ T cells sorted from blood, collected in a trial of the OX40 agonist ivuxolimab. The receptors derive from an adult with an advanced solid tumor such as melanoma, head and neck, liver or kidney cancer.

The J gene is TRBJ1-6, the V gene TRBV5-6; D remains ambiguous. Germline values: CDR1 SGHDT, CDR2 YYEEEE. V lost 0 bases and J 0 bases, leaving 7 bases between the germline ends. This CDR3 spans 16 amino acids. CDR3 sequence: CASSLAEVSYNSPLHF. The CDR3 nucleotides are TGTGCCAGCAGCTTGGCCGAGGTCTCCTATAATTCACCCCTCCACTTT.

V gene TRBV5-1 combines with J gene TRBJ2-2, with 10 nucleotides matching TRBD2. The germline CDR1 and CDR2 sequences are SGHRS and YFSETQ. The CDR3 loop spans 15 amino acids. J gave up 9 bases and V 4 bases, and 9 bases lay outside the gene matches. The CDR3: CASSTDGTSAWELFF. In DNA form, the CDR3 reads TGCGCCAGCAGCACCGACGGGACTAGCGCTTGGGAGCTGTTTTTT.

The chain has TRBV6-5 and TRBJ1-1; D is unclear. With 4 bases removed from V and 3 bases from J, the gap between germline ends came to 9 bases. The CDR3 runs 13 residues. The germline V gene has CDR1 MNHEY and CDR2 SVGAGI. CDR3 loop: CASSSTYHTEAFF. CDR3 coding DNA: TGTGCCAGCAGTTCGACTTACCACACTGAAGCTTTCTTT.

The chain combines TRBV28 with TRBJ2-7, with a weak D call TRBD1 (5 bases). This CDR3 comprises 16 residues. CDR1 is MDHEN and CDR2 is SYDVKM in the germline V gene. Trimming took 6 bases from V and 0 from J, leaving 18 bases between them. The DNA of the CDR3 is TGTGCCAGCAGCCCCCTTGGCCAGGGCCACTCCTACGAGCAGTACGTC. It yields the protein CASSPLGQGHSYEQYV.

The chain has TRBV4-3 and TRBJ1-1; a weak D match, TRBD1 (5 bases). The CDR3 extends over 15 amino acids. Germline CDR1 LGHNA, CDR2 YSLEER. V lost 0 bases, J lost 1 base, and 9 bases lay in between. In nucleotides, the CDR3 is TGCGCCAGCAGCCAAGATGATGGGGCGAACACTGAAGCTTTCTTT. Protein sequence: CASSQDDGANTEAFF.

The sample holds a few counts of this clone. The genes are TRBV30 and TRBJ1-1; D unresolved. Deletions cut 2 bases from V and 0 bases from J, with 7 bases between. Per the germline V gene, CDR1 is GTSNPN and CDR2 is SVGIG (reference sequence). The CDR3 spans 13 residues. CDR3 DNA sequence: TGTGCCTGGAGTAAAGGAATGAACACTGAAGCTTTCTTT. This encodes CAWSKGMNTEAFF.

The rearrangement links TRBV15 to TRBJ2-3, with a weak D call TRBD1 (6 bases). V was clipped by 5 bases and J by 1 base, with 10 bases between them. The CDR3 runs to 14 residues. Per the germline V gene, CDR1 is LNHNV and CDR2 is YYDKDF (reference sequence). CDR3 protein: CATSWDTRTDTQYF. The CDR3 coding sequence is TGTGCCACCAGCTGGGACACTCGCACAGATACGCAGTATTTT.

V gene TRBV28 combines with J gene TRBJ1-5; D is unclear. From germline, CDR1 is MDHEN and CDR2 SYDVKM. Trimming took 6 bases from V and 3 from J, leaving 6 bases between them. CDR3 length: 12 residues. CDR3 loop: CASRSPNQPQHF. CDR3 in DNA: TGTGCCAGCAGATCGCCCAATCAGCCCCAGCATTTT.

V usage is TRBV27 and J usage is TRBJ2-6, with 9 bases lining up with TRBD1. The CDR3 loop spans 19 amino acids. Per the germline V gene, CDR1 is MNHEY and CDR2 is SMNVEV (reference sequence). Trimming took 5 bases from V and 2 from J; bases not matched to a gene: 13. The CDR3 spells CASSPMWDRVAPGANVLTF. CDR3 DNA sequence: TGTGCCAGCAGTCCGATGTGGGACAGGGTAGCCCCTGGGGCCAACGTCCTGACTTTC.

This clone was seen a single time. The rearrangement uses TRBV28 and TRBJ1-5; TRBD1 is a possible D gene (5 bases). Per the germline V gene, CDR1 is MDHEN and CDR2 is SYDVKM. The CDR3 loop spans 14 amino acids. V lost 3 bases to trimming and J lost 4 bases, with 10 bases between them. The CDR3 sequence is CASSLTAPNQPQHF. DNA of the CDR3: TGTGCCAGCAGTTTGACAGCCCCAAATCAGCCCCAGCATTTT.